Included here is one T cell receptor beta chain sequence, with context. The antigen is not known. A read error is possible here, since a much larger clone lies one base away. This record belongs to a study of T cell repertoires in cytomegalovirus infection. In the study overall: From public TCR beta signatures came an indication of both CMV infection and matching HLA type.

TCRdb analysed the reads with MiXCR anew, one entry per CDR3 protein. The repertoire has hundreds of thousands of distinct CDR3 sequences, roughly 22% of them found once; the top ten carry about 20%. The study's findings and limits: Carriage of CMV together with the relevant HLA was identifiable through cumulative public TCR beta family frequency.

Germline lookup yields CDR1 SGHTA and CDR2 FQGNSA. The CDR3 runs to 15 residues. The source of this sequence is a human donor in good health (CMV status not recorded). Some clones in this sample may be carry-over from other donors' samples. Source material: CD8+ T cells from PBMCs. The chain is built from TRBV7-2 and TRBJ1-1; no clear D gene. DNA for the CDR3: TGTGCCAGCAGCTTAGCGCTCGGTCGAAACACTGAAGCTGTCTTT. Protein product: CASSLALGRNTEAVF.